The 5 T cell receptor beta chains below come from one sample, sequenced in a study of shared clonotypes between healthy human individuals (TCRdb year 2020). Library method: the immunoSEQ multiplex PCR assay. TCRdb took this table from immuneACCESS and kept in-frame rearrangements with V and J called. Such tables lack part of the clones; where checked against another copy, unresolved V genes explain under half of the gap, and the rest is unexplained. This sample is represented by over a million clones; 97% to 99% of them were singletons. The top ten clonotypes cover 0.36% of the sample. The sequenced sample consisted of naive CD4+ T cells sorted from blood. What the cell subset or site label conveys for this sample: CD45RA+ positively selected. Source of these receptors: a man between 25 and 39 years old in good health.

As concerns this clone: Within the sample, other DNA sequences also encode this same CDR3. This rearrangement joins TRBV4-2 to TRBJ2-1; TRBD2 matches 12 bases. CDR1 is LGHNA, CDR2 YNFKEQ, per germline. V dropped 0 bases and J dropped 4; count of bases not matched to a gene: 1. The CDR3 is made up of 16 amino acids. CDR3 sequence reads: CASSQEGLAGYNEQFF. Written as DNA, the CDR3 is TGTGCCAGCAGCCAAGAGGGACTAGCGGGTTACAATGAGCAGTTCTTC.

The rearrangement links TRBV7-9 to TRBJ1-1; 7 nucleotides match TRBD1. Unmatched junction bases numbered 4, after V lost 5 bases and J lost 1 base. This CDR3 contains 14 residues. Germline loops: CDR1 SEHNR, CDR2 FQNEAQ (reference sequence). The CDR3 bases are TGTGCCAGCAGCCCCCGGACAGGGAACACTGAAGCTTTCTTT. Protein product: CASSPRTGNTEAFF.

The chain combines TRBV9 with TRBJ1-3, with D maybe TRBD1 (5 bases). Trimming stripped 2 bases from V and 4 bases from J, with 19 bases between. Germline V gene sequence: CDR1 SGDLS, CDR2 YYNGEE. This CDR3 is built from 17 residues. DNA of the CDR3: TGTGCCAGCAGCGTCGGTCTGCTTGGAGGGGTAGGAAACACCATATATTTT. This translates into CASSVGLLGGVGNTIYF.

This clone occurred a few times. V usage is TRBV4-2 and J usage is TRBJ2-1, with 13 positions matching TRBD2. The CDR3 is 13 residues long. Per germline, CDR1 LGHNA and CDR2 YNFKEQ. J lost 5 bases, V lost 11 bases, and 3 bases had no gene match. CDR3 region: CASLAGGHNEQFF. Here the CDR3 DNA reads TGTGCCTCACTAGCGGGGGGGCACAATGAGCAGTTCTTC.

This clone is a singleton in its sample. The chain has TRBV23-1 and TRBJ2-1, with 7 bases identical to TRBD2. TRBV23-1 is placed among ORFs of uncertain function. This CDR3 has 12 amino acids. Trimming removed 11 bases from V and 8 bases from J; junction bases left unmatched: 9. The CDR3 DNA is TGCGCCCGGGGAGGGGAGTACGATGAGCAGTTCTTC. This gives the protein CARGGEYDEQFF.